This T cell receptor beta chain was recorded in a study of cytomegalovirus exposure and HLA in healthy donors. Looked up from germline, CDR1 is MNHEY and CDR2 is SVGAGI. The CDR3 is 14 amino acids. Trimming took 0 bases from V and 6 from J, leaving 8 bases between them. As to this clone: Its antigen is not identified.

Primers included in the PCR were 60 Vbeta and 13 Jbeta primers. Clones were sequenced by immunoSEQ multiplex PCR, and TCRdb holds only the in-frame ones, with some missing. Seen here are 90,000 or so clones, roughly four fifths observed once, and the top ten hold 3.5% to 4%. These donors, healthy bone marrow donors, were studied. Points from the study as a whole: It was only CMV serostatus that was available as immune exposure information.

Source material: PBMCs. The sequence derives from a man over 45 in good health and CMV-seronegative. The chain links TRBV6-5 to TRBJ2-2; D may be TRBD2 (5 bases). The CDR3 DNA reads TGTGCCAGCAGTTACTCGAGGGCGTCCGGGGAGCTGTTTTTT. Amino acids: CASSYSRASGELFF.